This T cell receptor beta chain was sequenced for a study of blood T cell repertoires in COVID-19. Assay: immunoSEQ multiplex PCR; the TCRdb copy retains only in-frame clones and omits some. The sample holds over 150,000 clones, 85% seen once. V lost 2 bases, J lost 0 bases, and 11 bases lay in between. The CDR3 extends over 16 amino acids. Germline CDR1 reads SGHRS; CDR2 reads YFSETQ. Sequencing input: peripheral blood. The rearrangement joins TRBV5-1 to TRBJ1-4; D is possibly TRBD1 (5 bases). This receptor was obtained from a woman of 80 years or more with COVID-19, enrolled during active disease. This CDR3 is CASSFLETATNEKLFF. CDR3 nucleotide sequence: TGCGCCAGCAGCTTCTTGGAGACAGCAACTAATGAAAAACTGTTTTTT.